This TCR beta chain emerged from a study of graft-versus-host responses after intestinal transplantation. This clone has a single count. The V and J ends lost 5 bases and 2 bases respectively, with 10 bases between them. The CDR3 sequence is 13 residues long. Germline CDR1 KGHSH, CDR2 LQKENI. Sequencing was performed with immunoSEQ multiplex PCR; in TCRdb, only in-frame clones are kept and a portion is missing. The table lists about 29,000 clones, approximately 90% of them singletons, with 11% in the top ten. V and J are TRBV18 and TRBJ2-7; weak D call: TRBD1 (5 bases). The source of this sequence is a human patient who received an intestinal transplant, so some T cells may come from the graft donor. The sequencing here drew on PBMCs, taken about 450 days after intestinal transplantation. CDR3 nucleotide sequence: TGTGCCAGCTCAGACAGTCAAGCCTACGAGCAGTACTTC. Translation: CASSDSQAYEQYF.